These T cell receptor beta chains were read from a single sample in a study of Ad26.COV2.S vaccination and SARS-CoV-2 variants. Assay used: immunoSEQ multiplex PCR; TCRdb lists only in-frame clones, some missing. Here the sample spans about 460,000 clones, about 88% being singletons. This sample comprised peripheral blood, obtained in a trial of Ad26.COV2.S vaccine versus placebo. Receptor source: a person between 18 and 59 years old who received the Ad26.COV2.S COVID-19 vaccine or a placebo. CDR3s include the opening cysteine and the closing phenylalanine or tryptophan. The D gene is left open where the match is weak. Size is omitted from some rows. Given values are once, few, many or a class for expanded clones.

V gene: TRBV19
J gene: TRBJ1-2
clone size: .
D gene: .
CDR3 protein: CASRITVYYTF
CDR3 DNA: TGTGCCAGTAGAATAACAGTTTACTACACCTTC

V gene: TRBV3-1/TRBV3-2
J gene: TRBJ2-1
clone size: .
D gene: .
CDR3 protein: CASSGILRSNEQFF
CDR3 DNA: TGTGCCAGCAGCGGGATTCTTCGAAGCAATGAGCAGTTCTTC

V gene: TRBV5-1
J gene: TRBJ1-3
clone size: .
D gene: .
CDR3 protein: CASSSGNSGNTIYF
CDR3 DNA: TGCGCCAGCAGCTCAGGGAACTCTGGAAACACCATATATTTT

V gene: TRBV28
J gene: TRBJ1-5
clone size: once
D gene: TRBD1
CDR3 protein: CASSSSTGVVQPQHF
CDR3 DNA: TGTGCCAGTAGTTCCTCGACAGGGGTTGTTCAGCCCCAGCATTTT

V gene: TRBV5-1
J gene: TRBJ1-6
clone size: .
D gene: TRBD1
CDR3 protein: CASSLWTGDYNSPLHF
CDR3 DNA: TGCGCCAGCAGCTTATGGACAGGGGATTATAATTCACCCCTCCACTTT

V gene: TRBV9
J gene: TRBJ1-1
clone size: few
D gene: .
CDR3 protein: CASSGDVWSTEAFF
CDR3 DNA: TGTGCCAGCAGCGGGGATGTCTGGAGCACTGAAGCTTTCTTT

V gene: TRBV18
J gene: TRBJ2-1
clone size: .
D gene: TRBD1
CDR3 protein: CASSPRSTGVNEQFF
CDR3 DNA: TGTGCCAGCTCACCACGGAGTACAGGGGTCAATGAGCAGTTCTTC

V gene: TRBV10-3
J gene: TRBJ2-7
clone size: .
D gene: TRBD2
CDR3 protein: CAISESSSGMTYEQYF
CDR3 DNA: TGTGCCATCAGTGAGTCCTCTAGCGGGATGACCTACGAGCAGTACTTC

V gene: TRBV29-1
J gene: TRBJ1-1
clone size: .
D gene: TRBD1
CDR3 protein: CSVRDRVNTEAFF
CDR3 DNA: TGCAGCGTTCGGGACAGGGTGAACACTGAAGCTTTCTTT

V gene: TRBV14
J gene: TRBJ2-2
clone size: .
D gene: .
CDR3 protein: CASSQFRGGELFF
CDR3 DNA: TGTGCCAGCAGCCAATTTCGTGGCGGGGAGCTGTTTTTT

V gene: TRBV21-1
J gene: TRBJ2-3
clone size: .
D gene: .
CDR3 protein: CASSTPGLAGEADTQYF
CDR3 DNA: TGTGCCAGCAGCACTCCGGGACTAGCGGGAGAGGCAGATACGCAGTATTTT

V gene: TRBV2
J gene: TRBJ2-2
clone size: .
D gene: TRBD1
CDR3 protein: CASTGQGAGTGELFF
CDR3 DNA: TGTGCCAGCACTGGGCAGGGGGCGGGAACCGGGGAGCTGTTTTTT

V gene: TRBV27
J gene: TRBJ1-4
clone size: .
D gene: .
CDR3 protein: CASAGSVGGNEKLFF
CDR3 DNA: TGTGCCAGCGCAGGGTCCGTGGGAGGGAATGAAAAACTGTTTTTT

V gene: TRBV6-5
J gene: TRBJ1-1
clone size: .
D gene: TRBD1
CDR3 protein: CASSPDAGTAAKAFF
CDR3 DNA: TGTGCCAGCAGCCCCGATGCCGGGACAGCCGCTAAAGCTTTCTTT

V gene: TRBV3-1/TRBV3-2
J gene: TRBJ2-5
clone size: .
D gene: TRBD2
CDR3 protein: CASSQDRGSGRQETQYF
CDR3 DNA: TGTGCCAGCAGCCAAGATAGGGGTAGCGGGCGCCAAGAGACCCAGTACTTC

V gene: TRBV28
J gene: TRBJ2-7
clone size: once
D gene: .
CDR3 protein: CASSSGHFSSYEQYF
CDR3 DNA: TGTGCCAGCAGTTCAGGACATTTTTCCTCCTACGAGCAGTACTTC

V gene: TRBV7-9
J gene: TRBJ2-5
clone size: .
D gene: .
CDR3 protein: CASSLAVGAGETQYF
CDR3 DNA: TGTGCCAGCAGCTTAGCCGTGGGGGCGGGTGAGACCCAGTACTTC

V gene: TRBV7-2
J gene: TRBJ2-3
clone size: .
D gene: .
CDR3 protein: CASSLRLYTDTQYF
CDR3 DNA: TGTGCCAGCAGCTTGAGACTCTACACAGATACGCAGTATTTT

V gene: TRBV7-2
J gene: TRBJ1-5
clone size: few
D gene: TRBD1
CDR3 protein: CASSTGVNNQPQHF
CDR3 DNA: TGTGCCAGCAGTACAGGGGTGAACAATCAGCCCCAGCATTTT

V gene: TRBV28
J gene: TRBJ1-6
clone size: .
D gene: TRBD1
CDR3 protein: CASSAIRGLNSPLHF
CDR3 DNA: TGTGCCAGCAGTGCAATCAGGGGGCTAAATTCACCCCTCCACTTT

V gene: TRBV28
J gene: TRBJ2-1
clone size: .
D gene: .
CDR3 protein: CATGSHSYNEQFF
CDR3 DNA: TGTGCCACCGGGAGTCACTCCTACAATGAGCAGTTCTTC

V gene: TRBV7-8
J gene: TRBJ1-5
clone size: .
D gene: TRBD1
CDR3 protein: CASSYGTGVSNQPQHF
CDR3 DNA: TGTGCCAGCAGCTACGGGACAGGGGTGAGCAATCAGCCCCAGCATTTT

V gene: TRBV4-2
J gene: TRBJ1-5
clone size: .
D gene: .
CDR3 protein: CASSQVWGAGQPQHF
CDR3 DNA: TGTGCCAGCAGCCAAGTGTGGGGGGCAGGGCAGCCCCAGCATTTT

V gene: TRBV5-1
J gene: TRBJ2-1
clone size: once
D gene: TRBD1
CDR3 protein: CASSPGQGVYNEQFF
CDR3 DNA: TGCGCCAGCAGCCCCGGACAGGGGGTCTACAATGAGCAGTTCTTC

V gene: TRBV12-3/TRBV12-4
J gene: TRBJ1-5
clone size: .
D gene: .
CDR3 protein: CASSFQDNPPQHF
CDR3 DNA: TGTGCCAGCAGTTTTCAGGACAACCCACCCCAGCATTTT

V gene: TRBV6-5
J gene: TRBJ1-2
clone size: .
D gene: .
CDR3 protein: CASSPHRVVNYGYTF
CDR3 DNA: TGTGCCAGCAGTCCCCACAGGGTTGTCAACTATGGCTACACCTTC

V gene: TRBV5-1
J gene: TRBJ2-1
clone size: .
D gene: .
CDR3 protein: CASTSVAFSYNEQFF
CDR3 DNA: TGCGCCAGCACCAGCGTGGCTTTTTCCTACAATGAGCAGTTCTTC

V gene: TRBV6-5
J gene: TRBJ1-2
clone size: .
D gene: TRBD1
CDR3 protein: CASSYGGTGTDGYTF
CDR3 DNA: TGTGCCAGCAGTTACGGAGGGACAGGGACAGATGGCTACACCTTC

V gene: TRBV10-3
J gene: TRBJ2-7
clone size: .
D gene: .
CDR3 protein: CAIRNRGEQYF
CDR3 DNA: TGTGCCATCAGGAACCGGGGCGAGCAGTACTTC

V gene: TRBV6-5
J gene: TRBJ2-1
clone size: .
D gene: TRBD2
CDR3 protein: CASRRGTAGNEQFF
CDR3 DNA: TGTGCCAGCAGGCGGGGTACAGCGGGAAATGAGCAGTTCTTC

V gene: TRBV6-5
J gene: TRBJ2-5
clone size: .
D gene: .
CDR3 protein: CASRGSAGRETQYF
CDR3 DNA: TGTGCCAGCAGGGGAAGCGCCGGGCGGGAGACCCAGTACTTC

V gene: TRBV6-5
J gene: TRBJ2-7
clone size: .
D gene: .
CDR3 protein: CASSSRELPGYEQYF
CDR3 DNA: TGTGCCAGCAGTTCACGGGAGCTGCCTGGCTACGAGCAGTACTTC

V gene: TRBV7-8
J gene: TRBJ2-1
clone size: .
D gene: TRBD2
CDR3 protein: CASSSSRLAGGPSYNEQFF
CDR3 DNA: TGTGCCAGCAGCTCAAGCCGGCTAGCGGGGGGGCCCTCCTACAATGAGCAGTTCTTC

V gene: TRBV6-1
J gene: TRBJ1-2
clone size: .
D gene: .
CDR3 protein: CASSEIGYYGYTF
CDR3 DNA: TGTGCCAGCAGTGAAATCGGGTACTATGGCTACACCTTC

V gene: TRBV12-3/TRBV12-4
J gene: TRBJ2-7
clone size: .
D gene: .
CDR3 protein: CASSRTTGYEQYF
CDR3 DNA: TGTGCCAGCAGTCGAACCACAGGGTACGAGCAGTACTTC

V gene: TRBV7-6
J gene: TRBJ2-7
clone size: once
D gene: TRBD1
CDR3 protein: CASSPQLGTGGNEQYF
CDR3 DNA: TGTGCCAGCAGCCCCCAATTAGGGACAGGGGGCAACGAGCAGTACTTC

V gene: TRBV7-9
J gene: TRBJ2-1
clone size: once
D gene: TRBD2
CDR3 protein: CASSPRLAGGPNEQFF
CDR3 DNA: TGTGCCAGCAGCCCCCGACTAGCGGGGGGCCCCAATGAGCAGTTCTTC

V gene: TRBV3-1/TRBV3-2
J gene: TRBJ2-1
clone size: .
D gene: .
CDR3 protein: CASSSGTSAPSNEQFF
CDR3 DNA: TGTGCCAGCAGCTCCGGGACCTCCGCACCAAGTAATGAGCAGTTCTTC

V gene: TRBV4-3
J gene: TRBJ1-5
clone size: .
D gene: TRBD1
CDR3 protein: CASSHRWDTGTASNQPQHF
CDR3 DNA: TGCGCCAGCAGCCATCGGTGGGATACCGGGACAGCCAGCAATCAGCCCCAGCATTTT

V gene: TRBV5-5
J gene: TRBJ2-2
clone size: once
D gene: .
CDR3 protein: CASCPQLNTGELFF
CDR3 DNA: TGTGCCAGCTGCCCTCAGCTGAACACCGGGGAGCTGTTTTTT

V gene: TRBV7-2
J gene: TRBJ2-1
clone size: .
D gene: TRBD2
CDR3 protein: CASSLVPAGGPRYNEQFF
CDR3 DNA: TGTGCCAGCAGCTTAGTACCAGCGGGAGGGCCGCGTTACAATGAGCAGTTCTTC

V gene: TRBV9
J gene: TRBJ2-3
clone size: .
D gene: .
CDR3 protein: CASSVAGTQYF
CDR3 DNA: TGTGCCAGCAGCGTAGCTGGTACGCAGTATTTT

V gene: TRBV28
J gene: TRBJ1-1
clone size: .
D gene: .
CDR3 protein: CASNSLSAHTEAFF
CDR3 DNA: TGTGCCAGCAATTCTCTATCGGCCCACACTGAAGCTTTCTTT

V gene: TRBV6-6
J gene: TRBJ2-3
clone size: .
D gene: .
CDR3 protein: CATGGVLDTQYF
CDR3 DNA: TGTGCCACCGGTGGGGTCTTGGATACGCAGTATTTT

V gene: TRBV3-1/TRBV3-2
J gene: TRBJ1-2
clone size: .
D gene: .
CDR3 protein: CASSQDIRYGYTF
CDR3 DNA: TGTGCCAGCAGCCAGGACATTCGCTATGGCTACACCTTC

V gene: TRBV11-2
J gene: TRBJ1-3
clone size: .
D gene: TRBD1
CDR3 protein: CASSLVGTAGNTIYF
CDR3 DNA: TGTGCCAGCAGCTTAGTCGGGACAGCTGGAAACACCATATATTTT

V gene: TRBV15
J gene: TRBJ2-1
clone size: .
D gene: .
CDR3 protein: CATSRDAGSSYNEQFF
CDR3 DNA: TGTGCCACCAGCAGAGATGCGGGGTCCTCCTACAATGAGCAGTTCTTC

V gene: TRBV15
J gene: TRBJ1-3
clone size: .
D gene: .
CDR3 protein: CATSRDRAGDTIYF
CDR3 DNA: TGTGCCACCAGCAGAGATCGGGCCGGGGACACCATATATTTT